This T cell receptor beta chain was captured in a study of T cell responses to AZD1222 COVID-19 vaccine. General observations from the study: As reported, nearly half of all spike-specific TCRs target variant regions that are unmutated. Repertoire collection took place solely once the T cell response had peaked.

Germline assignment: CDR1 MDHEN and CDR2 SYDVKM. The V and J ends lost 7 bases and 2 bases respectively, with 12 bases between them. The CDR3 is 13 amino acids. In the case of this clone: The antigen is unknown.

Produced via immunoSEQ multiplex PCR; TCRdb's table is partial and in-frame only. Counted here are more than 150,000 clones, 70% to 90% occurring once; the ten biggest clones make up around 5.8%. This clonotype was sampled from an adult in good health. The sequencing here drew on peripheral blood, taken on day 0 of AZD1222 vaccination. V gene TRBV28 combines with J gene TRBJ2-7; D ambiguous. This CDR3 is CASTPSSPYEQYF. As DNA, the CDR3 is TGTGCCAGCACCCCTTCCAGCCCCTACGAGCAGTACTTC.